These 6 T cell receptor beta chains were all obtained from the same sample, sequenced in a study of T cells after yellow fever vaccination. A single record per CDR3 protein comes from TCRdb applying MiXCR to the 5' RACE reads. The profile shows over 45,000 distinct CDR3 sequences, roughly 6.9% of them singletons. This material consisted of CD8+ T cells sorted from PBMCs, taken on the day of the first yellow fever vaccination. These TCRs come from a man aged 18 to 30 who received the YFV17D yellow fever vaccine.

The table lists this clonotype with a few counts. The chain links TRBV7-9 to TRBJ2-3, with 13 bases that match TRBD2. The CDR3 is 17 residues long. Germline assignment: CDR1 SEHNR and CDR2 FQNEAQ (reference sequence). J gave up 0 bases and V 4 bases, and 4 bases lay outside the gene matches. CDR3 residues: CASSSGLAGFSTDTQYF. In DNA form, the CDR3 reads TGTGCCAGCAGCTCGGGACTAGCGGGGTTTAGCACAGATACGCAGTATTTT.

This clonotype was counted only a few times. The chain is built from TRBV7-9 and TRBJ2-1; 13 nucleotides line up with TRBD2. This CDR3 contains 16 residues. Trimming removed 4 bases from V and 5 bases from J; junction bases left unmatched: 5. CDR1 and CDR2 (germline): SEHNR, FQNEAQ (reference sequence). The CDR3 reads CASSSRLAGGHNEQFF. CDR3 DNA: TGTGCCAGCAGCTCACGACTAGCGGGGGGTCACAATGAGCAGTTCTTC.

Many counts were recorded for this clonotype. The V and J genes are TRBV10-3 and TRBJ1-6, with 7 bases fitting TRBD1. The CDR3 has 15 amino acids. Germline lookup yields CDR1 ENHRY and CDR2 SYGVKD. Trimming removed 6 bases from V and 6 bases from J; junction bases left unmatched: 8. The DNA for the CDR3 is TGTGCCATCAGGGAACAGGGGATGCTTAATTCACCCCTCCACTTT. It specifies CAIREQGMLNSPLHF.

This clonotype was seen only a few times. The chain recombines TRBV6-4 with TRBJ1-1; TRBD1 matches 10 bases. J lost 3 bases, V lost 6 bases, and 13 bases had no gene match. This CDR3 contains 17 residues. Germline V gives CDR1 MRHNA, CDR2 SNTAGT. The CDR3 DNA reads as TGTGCCAGCAGGCTGAGGTGGGCGGGACAGGGGCACACTGAAGCTTTCTTT. Translating gives CASRLRWAGQGHTEAFF.

The V gene is TRBV12-3 or TRBV12-4, the J gene TRBJ2-5; D not certain. Trimming pared 6 bases from V and 0 bases from J, leaving 8 bases between. The CDR3 contains 13 residues. CDR3 region: CASSPPDQETQYF. As DNA, the CDR3 is TGTGCCAGCAGCCCTCCGGACCAAGAGACCCAGTACTTC.

This clonotype was observed many times. The CDR3 loop is CASSQGLTVAGASDIQYF. CDR3 bases: TGCGCCAGCAGCCAAGGACTTACGGTAGCGGGGGCGAGCGACATTCAGTACTTC. The gene calls are TRBV4-3 and TRBJ2-4; TRBD2 matches 9 bases. The V gene's germline CDR1 is LGHNA and CDR2 YSLEER. The CDR3 sequence is 18 residues long. With V trimmed by 1 base and J by 8 bases, 15 bases remained unmatched.